This TCR beta chain stems from a study of T cell clonality in common variable immunodeficiency. Study findings and constraints: CVID subjects showed higher TCRbeta clonality than healthy controls. Links between repertoire features and CVID complications were heterogeneity-limited. Reportedly, TCR beta sequences from common variable immunodeficiency showed fewer deletions and N-nucleotide insertions.

Diagnosis required reduced IgG, IgA and/or IgM with specific antibody deficiency. Heparinized whole blood, roughly 5 to 8 ml, came from each donor. Generated by immunoSEQ multiplex PCR, the TCRdb table keeps only in-frame clones and is missing some. Recorded here are about 33,000 clones, none singletons. As to this clone: What it binds is not known. The CDR3 goes on 3 residues after the read ends, and that part is filled in from the germline J gene.

From germline, CDR1 is SGHRS and CDR2 YFSETQ. The ends lost 2 bases at V and 4 bases at J; junction bases unmatched: 11. CDR3 length: 16 amino acids. The sequencing input was peripheral blood mononuclear cells. This clonotype was sampled from a human donor with common variable immunodeficiency. V is TRBV5-1 and J is TRBJ2-5; TRBD2 matches at 7 bases. CDR3 residues: CASSFPTAGLRETQYF. The part of the CDR3 DNA that was read is TGCGCCAGCAGCTTCCCGACAGCGGGGTTAAGAGAGACC.